The clone carrying this TCR beta chain was counted between two and nine times. These data come from a study of blood T cells in healthy people across ages. Through a sample-barcoded 5' primer and a J-beta primer mix, a second PCR was run for about 6 to 12 cycles. TCRdb fed the 5' RACE reads into MiXCR, producing one record per CDR3 protein. Of around 2 million distinct CDR3 sequences listed, approximately 40% were seen once; the top ten hold about 21%. Staff drew ten milliliters of peripheral blood from each donor. The CDR3 contains 14 residues. Trimming cost V 3 bases and J 4 bases, with 12 bases left between them. CDR1 and CDR2 (germline): SGHTA, FQGNSA.

Sequencing input: blood. This chain joins TRBV7-2 and TRBJ1-1; D unclear. This sequence originates from a human donor in good health. CDR3 in amino acids: CASSLGLGFTEAFF. CDR3 DNA: TGTGCCAGCAGCTTGGGGTTAGGTTTCACTGAAGCTTTCTTT.